This T cell receptor (beta chain) was identified during a study of CD4+ T cells in melanoma. Using immunoSEQ multiplex PCR, the repertoire was profiled, and TCRdb retains in-frame clones only, with some absent. The table records more than 9,500 clones, 69% of them present only once. The receptor comes from a human donor with melanoma. Sequenced sample: peripheral blood.

The DNA of the CDR3 is TGTGCCAGCAGCCGACAGGGGTATAACTATGGCTACACCTTC. Translation gives CASSRQGYNYGYTF. The V gene is TRBV5-8, the J gene TRBJ1-2; 8 bases align to TRBD1. The junction had 3 bases not matched to a gene; V was cut back by 4 bases and J by 1 base. The CDR3 sequence is 14 residues long. CDR1 and CDR2 from the germline V gene are SGHTS and YDEGEE.